This passage covers 23 T cell receptor beta chains from one sample sequenced in a study of blood T cell repertoires in COVID-19. Only in-frame clones appear in the TCRdb table, and some are missing; sequencing was by immunoSEQ multiplex PCR. The sample contains 65,000 to 75,000 clones, around 78% of which appear only once. Sequencing was performed on peripheral blood. The receptor set was obtained from a human donor in a cohort sampled during active COVID-19.

V usage is TRBV27 and J usage is TRBJ2-3, with D perhaps matching TRBD1 (6 bases). Germline values: CDR1 MNHEY, CDR2 SMNVEV (reference sequence). The CDR3 loop spans 15 amino acids. V lost 0 bases to trimming and J lost 0 bases, with 7 bases between them. The CDR3 spells CASSLSGTSTDTQYF. CDR3 nucleotide sequence: TGTGCCAGCAGTTTATCGGGGACAAGCACAGATACGCAGTATTTT.

This chain joins TRBV30 and TRBJ1-2; no firm D call. Germline CDR1 GTSNPN, CDR2 SVGIG (reference sequence). The CDR3 runs to 14 residues. V gave up 2 bases and J gave up 2 bases, with 12 bases separating them. The DNA for the CDR3 is TGTGCCTGGAGTTTTGCTACGAACAACTATGGCTACACCTTC. Protein: CAWSFATNNYGYTF. Full variable domain (missing parts from reference TRBV30 and TRBJ1-2): SQTIHQWPATLVQPVGSPLSLECTVEGTSNPNLYWYRQAAGRGLQLLFYSVGIGQISSEVPQNLSASRPQDRQFILSSKKLLLSDSGFYLCAWSFATNNYGYTFGSGTRLTVV.

The chain is built from TRBV11-3 and TRBJ2-1, with 8 bases matching TRBD2. Germline CDR1 and CDR2: SGHNT and YENEEA. V shed 5 bases, J shed 6 bases, and the junction held 6 bases outside the gene matches. CDR3 length equals 14 residues. CDR3 amino acids: CASSLSGKFNEQFF. The DNA for the CDR3 is TGTGCCAGCAGCCTTAGCGGGAAGTTCAATGAGCAGTTCTTC.

This chain uses TRBV6-6 with TRBJ1-1; D unclear. V was trimmed by 2 bases and J by 1 base, leaving 5 bases between them. Germline V gene data show CDR1 as MNHNY and CDR2 as SVGAGI (reference sequence). CDR3 length: 13 amino acids. DNA for the CDR3: TGTGCCAGCAGTTACGCGAGGAACACTGAAGCTTTCTTT. Residues: CASSYARNTEAFF.

This chain uses TRBV3-1 (or the pseudogene TRBV3-2) with TRBJ1-4, with a possible D match to TRBD1 (6 bases). Germline CDR1 is LGHDT and CDR2 is YNNKEL (reference sequence). Trimming took 1 base from V and 3 from J, leaving 12 bases between them. This CDR3 is built from 16 residues. This chain's CDR3 is CASSQADRTSNEKLFF. As DNA, the CDR3 is TGTGCCAGCAGCCAAGCCGACAGGACTTCTAATGAAAAACTGTTTTTT.

The V call is TRBV10-1, the J call TRBJ2-7; tentative D call: TRBD2 (5 bases). Deletions cut 3 bases from V and 0 bases from J, with 9 bases between. The CDR3 consists of 14 residues. Germline values: CDR1 WNHNN, CDR2 SYGVQD (reference sequence). The CDR3 here is CASSDPRGSYEQYF. DNA of the CDR3: TGCGCCAGCAGTGACCCTCGGGGCTCCTACGAGCAGTACTTC.

The chain has TRBV28 and TRBJ2-1; 7 nucleotides match TRBD2. Germline-derived CDR1 and CDR2 are MDHEN and SYDVKM. The CDR3 has 16 residues. The junction had 8 bases not matched to a gene; V was cut back by 6 bases and J by 0 bases. The CDR3 coding sequence is TGTGCCAGCAGCCCCAGACGCGGGAGCTCCTACAATGAGCAGTTCTTC. This sequence encodes CASSPRRGSSYNEQFF.

The rearrangement links TRBV5-4 to TRBJ2-2, with 14 bases that match TRBD2. CDR1 is SGHNT and CDR2 is YYREEE in the germline V gene (reference sequence). This CDR3 region has 17 residues. V shed 3 bases and J 6 bases; nucleotides not matched to a gene: 7. Written as DNA, the CDR3 is TGTGCCAGCAGCTCGGGGACTAGCGGGAGATGGGCCGGGGAGCTGTTTTTT. It translates to CASSSGTSGRWAGELFF.

The gene calls are TRBV12-3 or TRBV12-4 and TRBJ2-2; a weak D match, TRBD2 (5 bases). The germline V and J ends were trimmed by 6 bases and 6 bases, with 8 bases remaining between them. The CDR3 contains 12 residues. The CDR3 DNA follows: TGTGCCAGCAGACTAGGCCCCGGGGAGCTGTTTTTT. Protein product: CASRLGPGELFF.

The chain carries TRBV5-1 and TRBJ2-7; 8 bases align to TRBD2. The V segment lost 6 bases and the J segment 1 base; nucleotides outside the gene matches: 3. From germline, CDR1 is SGHRS and CDR2 YFSETQ. The CDR3 has 13 residues. The DNA for the CDR3 is TGCGCCAGCAACTTAGCGGGGTCCTACGAGCAGTACTTC. This codes for CASNLAGSYEQYF.

Here the CDR3 reads CAIGTGGNEQYF. The CDR3 nucleotides read TGTGCCATTGGGACAGGGGGGAACGAGCAGTACTTC. The chain is built from TRBV10-3 and TRBJ2-7, with 11 bases identical to TRBD1. V shed 9 bases and J 5 bases; nucleotides not matched to a gene: 3. The germline V gene has CDR1 ENHRY and CDR2 SYGVKD. This CDR3 contains 12 residues.

The sample holds a few counts of this clone. The rearrangement joins TRBV7-2 to TRBJ2-7, with D uncertain. V lost 7 bases and J lost 2, with 12 bases in between. Germline CDR1 and CDR2: SGHTA and FQGNSA. This CDR3 comprises 13 residues. The CDR3 DNA is TGTGCCAGCAACTCCCCTCCCCCCTACGAGCAGTACTTC. Residues: CASNSPPPYEQYF.

The chain joins TRBV3-1 (or the pseudogene TRBV3-2) to TRBJ2-2; the D is unclear. The CDR3 totals 14 residues. V lost 3 bases and J 2 bases, leaving 7 bases between the germline ends. CDR1 LGHDT and CDR2 YNNKEL come from the germline V gene (reference sequence). CDR3 nucleotide sequence: TGTGCCAGCAGCCAGGGCAGAAACACCGGGGAGCTGTTTTTT. Translating it yields CASSQGRNTGELFF.

This rearrangement joins TRBV5-4 to TRBJ2-1; 12 bases are shared with TRBD2. In germline, CDR1 is SGHNT, CDR2 YYREEE (reference sequence). Trimming at V came to 0 bases and at J to 5 bases, leaving 3 bases not matched to a gene. The CDR3 runs 16 residues. CDR3 in amino acids: CASSLVRTSGNNEQFF. As DNA, the CDR3 is TGTGCCAGCAGCTTGGTTCGGACTAGCGGGAACAATGAGCAGTTCTTC.

The genes are TRBV18 and TRBJ2-1, with 8 bases fitting TRBD1. The CDR3 spans 16 residues. V dropped 5 bases and J dropped 4; count of bases not matched to a gene: 10. Per germline, CDR1 KGHSH and CDR2 LQKENI. CDR3 loop: CASSFASGGAYNEQFF. The CDR3, as DNA: TGTGCCAGCTCATTCGCTTCAGGGGGCGCTTACAATGAGCAGTTCTTC.

V gene TRBV15 combines with J gene TRBJ1-5; 10 bases agree with TRBD1. Per the germline V gene, CDR1 is LNHNV and CDR2 is YYDKDF (reference sequence). Trimming took 0 bases from V and 7 from J; bases not matched to a gene: 3. The CDR3 spans 15 residues. CDR3 residues: CATSREGTGVQPQHF. The CDR3 region has the DNA TGTGCCACCAGCAGAGAGGGGACAGGGGTCCAGCCCCAGCATTTT.

The rearrangement uses TRBV6-2 or TRBV6-3 and TRBJ2-1, with 9 bases aligning to TRBD2. Per the germline V gene, CDR1 is MNHEY and CDR2 is SVGEGT. The CDR3 is 21 residues long. V lost 0 bases and J lost 5; bases outside the gene matches: 20. The CDR3 loop is CASSYSTTSGSRSLNNNEQFF. The CDR3 coding sequence is TGTGCCAGCAGTTACTCGACCACTAGCGGGTCCCGGAGTTTAAATAACAATGAGCAGTTCTTC.

The V and J genes are TRBV6-1 and TRBJ1-5; the match to TRBD1 covers 8 bases. V trimming: 3 bases; J trimming: 4 bases; junction bases outside the gene matches: 8. This CDR3 has 16 residues. CDR1 is MNHNS, CDR2 SASEGT, per germline. This CDR3 is CASSERTGSGNQPQHF. The CDR3 bases are TGTGCCAGCAGTGAGCGGACAGGGAGTGGGAATCAGCCCCAGCATTTT.

This chain links TRBV27 with TRBJ2-7; 8 nucleotides align to TRBD1. Per germline, CDR1 MNHEY and CDR2 SMNVEV (reference sequence). J lost 2 bases, V lost 4 bases, and 4 bases had no gene match. The CDR3 loop spans 14 amino acids. The CDR3 here is CASSSLTGAYEQYF. The CDR3 region has the DNA TGTGCCAGCAGTTCTCTGACAGGGGCCTACGAGCAGTACTTC.

The rearrangement links TRBV29-1 to TRBJ2-7; possibly TRBD2 for D (6 bases). Germline V gene sequence: CDR1 SQVTM, CDR2 ANQGSEA. Trimming cost V 4 bases and J 3 bases, with 13 bases left between them. The CDR3 runs to 13 residues. The CDR3 sequence: CSVAGDGVYEQYF. CDR3 bases: TGCAGCGTTGCGGGGGATGGGGTCTACGAGCAGTACTTC.

The chain joins TRBV30 to TRBJ1-1, with 9 positions matching TRBD1. Germline CDR1 reads GTSNPN; CDR2 reads SVGIG (reference sequence). The CDR3 is 13 residues long. The junction had 7 bases not matched to a gene; V was cut back by 8 bases and J by 3 bases. The CDR3 loop is CAAMGQGYTEAFF. The CDR3 DNA is TGTGCCGCGATGGGACAGGGATACACTGAAGCTTTCTTT.

The rearrangement links TRBV5-4 to TRBJ2-7; 9 bases align to TRBD1. V was pared by 5 bases and J by 1 base, with 4 bases of the junction left unmatched. Germline values: CDR1 SGHNT, CDR2 YYREEE (reference sequence). The CDR3 is 14 residues long. The CDR3 is CASRRDRESYEQYF. The CDR3 bases are TGTGCCAGCAGAAGGGACAGGGAGTCCTACGAGCAGTACTTC.

The genes are TRBV12-5 and TRBJ2-5, with D maybe TRBD1 (6 bases). Trimming took off 6 bases at V and 1 base at J, with 15 bases between the two ends. The CDR3 contains 15 residues. Germline loops: CDR1 LGHNT, CDR2 FRNRAP. The CDR3 DNA is TGTGCTAGTGGAGCCCCCGGGACACTCCAAGAGACCCAGTACTTC. Encoded protein: CASGAPGTLQETQYF.